The T cell receptor (beta chain) described here comes from a study of technical replicates of blood from a few donors. Data came from immunoSEQ multiplex PCR; TCRdb stores just in-frame clones and leaves some out. The repertoire consists of approximately 87,000 clones, with approximately 94% occurring once and the leading ten covering 0.25% to 0.3%. The CDR3 extends over 16 amino acids. V was trimmed by 8 bases and J by 0 bases, leaving 16 bases between them. Per the germline V gene, CDR1 is SGHAT and CDR2 is FQNNGV. The source of this sequence is a human donor in good health. The chain uses TRBV11-2 and TRBJ2-2; D perhaps matches TRBD1 (6 bases). Sequenced sample: T cells isolated from PBMCs. CDR3 coding DNA: TGTGCCAGCTCCAGGGGACACGATACGAACACCGGGGAGCTGTTTTTT. It codes for CASSRGHDTNTGELFF.